Sequencing of this T cell receptor (beta chain) was carried out in a study of beta chain features in type 1 diabetes. For the study at large: Sorted cells numbering roughly 100,000,000 were examined across all samples.

Only a few counts were recorded for this clone. Its target is not known. The isolated RNA, all of it, was reverse transcribed, so expressed TCRB transcripts were what got sequenced. Libraries were prepared by immunoSEQ multiplex PCR; TCRdb keeps only in-frame clonotypes and omits some of them. The sample consists of 900,000 or so clones, about a sixth of them appearing once. Whole-study results and caveats: Unsettled here was the matter of whether HLA type influences TCRB rearrangement.

Naive, central memory, regulatory and stem cell-like memory cells within the CD4+ compartment were sorted using CD45RO/CCR7/CD25/CD127/CD95/CD27. Deletions cut 4 bases from V and 4 bases from J, with 14 bases between. CDR3 length: 14 residues. The germline gives CDR1 SNHLY, CDR2 FYNNEI. This chain joins TRBV2 and TRBJ2-7; D is possibly TRBD1 or TRBD2 (5 bases each). The source of this sequence is a woman aged 18-35 years in good health. The source material was naive CD4+ T cells from blood. CDR3 amino acids: CASSVGPAVYEQYF. CDR3 DNA sequence: TGTGCCAGCAGTGTGGGACCGGCCGTTTACGAGCAGTACTTC.